The sequence of this T cell receptor (beta chain) was determined in a study of control samples from healthy donors and cancer patients. The length of the CDR3 is 14 residues. The V gene lost 3 bases and the J gene lost 0 bases, with 8 bases spanning the gap. Germline V gene sequence: CDR1 SEHNR, CDR2 FQNEAQ (reference sequence). Here immunoSEQ multiplex PCR was the method, and the copy in TCRdb shows in-frame clones only, minus some. In the table there are 55,000 to 80,000 clones, about 92% of which are singletons. The rearrangement joins TRBV7-9 to TRBJ2-5; D is unresolved. Input material: PBMCs. The receptor's source is a man aged 55 to 70 with colorectal cancer. The CDR3 sequence is CASSFIGNQETQYF. CDR3 coding DNA: TGTGCCAGCAGCTTCATAGGGAACCAAGAGACCCAGTACTTC.